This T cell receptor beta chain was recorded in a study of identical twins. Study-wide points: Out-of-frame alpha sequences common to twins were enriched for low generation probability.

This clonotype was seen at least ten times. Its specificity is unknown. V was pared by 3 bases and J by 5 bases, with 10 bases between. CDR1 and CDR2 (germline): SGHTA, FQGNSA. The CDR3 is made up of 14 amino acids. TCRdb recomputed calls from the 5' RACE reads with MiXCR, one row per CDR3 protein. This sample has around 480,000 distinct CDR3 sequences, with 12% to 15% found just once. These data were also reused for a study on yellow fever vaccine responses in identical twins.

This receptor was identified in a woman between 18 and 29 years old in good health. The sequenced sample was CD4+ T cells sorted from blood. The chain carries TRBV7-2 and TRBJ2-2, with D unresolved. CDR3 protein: CASSFLRLTGELFF. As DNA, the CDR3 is TGTGCCAGCAGCTTCCTAAGGCTAACCGGGGAGCTGTTTTTT.